Below, one T cell receptor (beta chain) is given with its context. Antigen specificity is unknown. The CDR3 sequence is 17 residues long. Per germline, CDR1 SGHAT and CDR2 FQNNGV. Trimming cost V 4 bases and J 6 bases; bases outside gene matches: 9. This entry is derived from a study of cytomegalovirus exposure and HLA in healthy donors. Study-level background: Some 85 million unique TCRs from HLA-typed donors were held in an early data release.

Study results and limitations: With further analysis later on, most CMV-associated TCR beta chains appeared HLA-restricted.

PCR was performed using 60 Vbeta and 13 Jbeta primers. Here immunoSEQ multiplex PCR was the method, and the copy in TCRdb shows in-frame clones only, minus some. The sample yields more than 90,000 clones, under 80% seen once. The rearrangement joins TRBV11-2 to TRBJ2-5; 15 nucleotides line up with TRBD2. The source is a middle-aged man in good health and CMV-seronegative. Input material: PBMCs. The CDR3 region has the DNA TGTGCCAGCAGCTCCAGGACTAGCGGGAGGGTGAGGAAGACCCAGTACTTC. Protein sequence: CASSSRTSGRVRKTQYF.